One and the same sample provided the 32 T cell receptor beta chains below, sequenced in a study of Graves' ophthalmopathy and Graves' hyperthyroidism. From RNA, the CDR3 regions of TCR beta chains were amplified and sequenced. Second-round multiplex PCR followed a first-round RT-PCR using HTBI primers. TCRdb itself ran the multiplex PCR reads through MiXCR, one entry per CDR3 protein. The profile shows a few hundred thousand distinct CDR3 sequences, roughly 21% of them singletons. The sequenced material came from peripheral blood. The origin of the receptors is a woman aged 45-65 years with Graves' ophthalmopathy.

The chain combines TRBV28 with TRBJ2-7, with TRBD1 as a possible D gene (6 bases). V lost 6 bases, J lost 6 bases, and 18 bases lay in between. The germline V gene has CDR1 MDHEN and CDR2 SYDVKM. This CDR3 contains 14 residues. The CDR3: CASSPGRGVREQYF. The CDR3 DNA reads TGTGCCAGCAGCCCAGGCAGGGGAGTTCGCGAGCAGTACTTC. The variable domain in full, with the rest retrieved from reference TRBV28 and TRBJ2-7, is DVKVTQSSRYLVKRTGEKVFLECVQDMDHENMFWYRQDPGLGLRLIYFSYDVKMKEKGDIPEGYSVSREKKERFSLILESASTNQTSMYLCASSPGRGVREQYFGPGTRLTVT.

This clonotype was recorded at least ten times. The chain couples TRBV6-1 to TRBJ1-5, with TRBD1 as a possible D gene (5 bases). Germline lookup yields CDR1 MNHNS and CDR2 SASEGT. There are 14 residues in the CDR3. V lost 7 bases and J lost 2, with 12 bases in between. This chain's CDR3 is CASTKTGGNQPQHF. CDR3 in DNA: TGTGCCAGCACTAAGACGGGGGGCAATCAGCCCCAGCATTTT.

This clonotype appeared many times. The rearrangement joins TRBV28 to TRBJ1-1; D is possibly TRBD1 (6 bases). V gave up 2 bases and J gave up 5 bases, with 24 bases separating them. Germline CDR1 and CDR2: MDHEN and SYDVKM. The CDR3 extends over 18 amino acids. The CDR3 DNA is TGTGCCAGCAGTTTAAGGGCGAGGCGGGGGGCAGGTTGGACTGAAGCTTTCTTT. It encodes CASSLRARRGAGWTEAFF.

A word on this clonotype: A much larger clone sits a single nucleotide away, making a read error possible. DNA of the CDR3: TGTGCCCGCAGCTCGACGGGGACTAGCGGGAGGGCCTCAGATACGCAGTATTTT. It encodes CARSSTGTSGRASDTQYF. This chain links TRBV6-2 or TRBV6-3 with TRBJ2-3; TRBD2 agrees at 16 bases. This CDR3 is built from 18 residues. Germline-derived CDR1 and CDR2 are MNHEY and SVGEGT.

This clonotype was counted only a few times. This sequence joins TRBV12-3 or TRBV12-4 and TRBJ2-7; 14 positions match TRBD2. Losses at the gene ends were 3 bases for V and 10 bases for J; bases not matched to a gene: 5. This CDR3 is 14 amino acids long. This chain's CDR3 is CASSFGTSGSRQYF. In nucleotides, the CDR3 is TGTGCCAGCAGTTTCGGGACTAGCGGGAGTAGACAGTACTTC.

Ten or more counts support this clonotype. The V call is TRBV28, the J call TRBJ2-7, with D tentatively TRBD1 or TRBD2 (6 bases each). Trimming took 5 bases from V and 5 from J, leaving 22 bases between them. Germline CDR1 is MDHEN and CDR2 is SYDVKM. The CDR3 runs 16 residues. DNA for the CDR3: TGTGCCAGCAGTGTTACAACCAAGGAGGGGGAAGACGAGCAGTACTTC. Its protein is CASSVTTKEGEDEQYF.

This clonotype was seen a handful of times. The chain has TRBV15 and TRBJ1-5; 9 nucleotides agree with TRBD1. CDR3 length: 17 amino acids. CDR1 and CDR2 from the germline V gene are LNHNV and YYDKDF (reference sequence). Germline trimming cut 3 bases from V and 3 bases from J; bases unmatched to any gene: 9. CDR3 sequence: CATSRPGTGNLNQPQHF. The CDR3, as DNA: TGTGCCACCAGCAGGCCCGGGACAGGGAACCTCAATCAGCCCCAGCATTTT.

This clonotype was seen many times. This chain links TRBV6-5 with TRBJ1-2; unclear D gene. The V and J ends lost 5 bases and 2 bases respectively, with 18 bases between them. The germline V gene has CDR1 MNHEY and CDR2 SVGAGI. The CDR3 is 16 amino acids. CDR3 coding DNA: TGTGCCAGCAGTACTATCTCCGGACTGAAGAACTATGGCTACACCTTC. As protein: CASSTISGLKNYGYTF.

This clonotype has at least ten counts. V usage is TRBV28 and J usage is TRBJ2-7; 11 bases line up with TRBD2. This CDR3 has 14 amino acids. CDR1 and CDR2 (germline): MDHEN, SYDVKM. V shed 5 bases and J 3 bases; nucleotides not matched to a gene: 3. The CDR3 DNA reads TGTGCCAGCAGTAGTAGCGGGAGGGTCTACGAGCAGTACTTC. Its protein is CASSSSGRVYEQYF.

This clonotype was counted at least ten times. The chain is built from TRBV18 and TRBJ2-7; D unresolved. Germline lookup yields CDR1 KGHSH and CDR2 LQKENI. This CDR3 comprises 12 residues. V lost 3 bases and J 5 bases, leaving 8 bases between the germline ends. The CDR3 region has the DNA TGTGCCAGCTCACCCTTAGGAGACGAGCAGTACTTC. Its translation: CASSPLGDEQYF.

This clonotype appeared many times. V usage is TRBV20-1 and J usage is TRBJ2-7; D is undetermined. The CDR3 has 14 residues. Germline CDR1 DFQATT, CDR2 SNEGSKA (reference sequence). V lost 2 bases to trimming and J lost 2 bases, with 13 bases between them. The CDR3 nucleotides read TGCAGTGCTAGACCGGACGACAATACCTACGAGCAGTACTTC. Translated, it gives CSARPDDNTYEQYF.

The chain employs TRBV4-1 and TRBJ2-7; tentatively, D is TRBD2 (6 bases). Between the trimmed V and J ends, which lost 4 bases and 5 bases, there was a span of 15 bases. Germline V gene lookup returns CDR1 MGHRA and CDR2 YSYEKL. CDR3 size: 14 residues. CDR3 DNA sequence: TGCGCCAGCAGCCCGACTAGAGGGCTGGACGAGCAGTACTTC. This gives the protein CASSPTRGLDEQYF.

This clonotype has ten or more counts. V usage is TRBV2 and J usage is TRBJ2-5; D remains unclear. Germline V gene data show CDR1 as SNHLY and CDR2 as FYNNEI. Trimming took off 5 bases at V and 5 bases at J, with 6 bases between the two ends. The CDR3 is made up of 11 amino acids. The chain's CDR3 is CASSRLETQYF. The CDR3 DNA follows: TGTGCCAGCAGTAGGCTGGAGACCCAGTACTTC.

The chain links TRBV28 to TRBJ2-5, with TRBD1 identical over 12 bases. Trimming removed 6 bases from V and 5 bases from J; junction bases left unmatched: 13. Germline V lookup: CDR1 MDHEN, CDR2 SYDVKM. This CDR3 is built from 17 residues. The CDR3 region has the DNA TGTGCCAGCAGCCCAAACCGGGGACAGGGGGCGCTTGAGACCCAGTACTTC. It translates to CASSPNRGQGALETQYF.

This clonotype came up many times. The genes are TRBV29-1 and TRBJ1-2; TRBD1 might be the D (5 bases). This CDR3 is 15 amino acids long. CDR1 is SQVTM and CDR2 is ANQGSEA in the germline V gene. V dropped 4 bases and J dropped 3 bases, with 18 bases sitting between them. This chain's CDR3 is CSVGEGRGVDYGYTF. The CDR3 DNA reads as TGCAGCGTTGGGGAGGGGAGAGGGGTAGACTATGGCTACACCTTC.

This clonotype was counted at least ten times. The chain has TRBV12-3 or TRBV12-4 and TRBJ2-7, with a weak D call TRBD1 (6 bases). V was cut by 5 bases and J by 2 bases, with 16 bases left in between. The CDR3 loop spans 15 amino acids. The CDR3 reads CASSPSTGGPYEQYF. As DNA, the CDR3 is TGTGCCAGCAGTCCATCGACAGGTGGCCCCTACGAGCAGTACTTC.

This clonotype was seen at least ten times. The V and J genes are TRBV29-1 and TRBJ1-2; tentatively, D is TRBD1 (6 bases). The germline CDR1 and CDR2 sequences are SQVTM and ANQGSEA. CDR3 size: 12 residues. Trimming stripped 6 bases from V and 3 bases from J, with 11 bases between. The CDR3, as DNA: TGCAGCGTGGAACAGGGCCACTATGGCTACACCTTC. Translation: CSVEQGHYGYTF.

This clonotype was recorded at least ten times. This chain joins TRBV20-1 and TRBJ2-7, with 7 positions matching TRBD1. Germline assignment: CDR1 DFQATT and CDR2 SNEGSKA (reference sequence). V was pared by 5 bases and J by 0 bases, with 7 bases of the junction left unmatched. This CDR3 is 14 amino acids long. In DNA form, the CDR3 reads TGCAGTGCTGGAAACAGGGGAAGCTCCTACGAGCAGTACTTC. This encodes CSAGNRGSSYEQYF.

This clonotype was recorded at least ten times. This chain uses TRBV6-1 with TRBJ1-5; D is possibly TRBD1 (5 bases). The CDR3 is 13 amino acids. Looked up from germline, CDR1 is MNHNS and CDR2 is SASEGT. V was cut by 2 bases and J by 8 bases, with 10 bases left in between. The CDR3 loop is CASSEQAREPQHF. DNA of the CDR3: TGTGCCAGCAGTGAACAGGCCAGGGAGCCCCAGCATTTT.

V gene TRBV2 combines with J gene TRBJ1-1; tentative D call: TRBD1 (5 bases). V lost 9 bases and J lost 6, with 8 bases in between. The germline CDR1 and CDR2 sequences are SNHLY and FYNNEI. The CDR3 runs 10 residues. The DNA for the CDR3 is TGTGCCAGTTCGGGGGCTGAAGCTTTCTTT. This sequence encodes CASSGAEAFF. The whole variable domain, remainder taken from reference TRBV2 and TRBJ1-1, is EPEVTQTPSHQVTQMGQEVILRCVPISNHLYFYWYRQILGQKVEFLVSFYNNEISEKSEIFDDQFSVERPDGSNFTLKIRSTKLEDSAMYFCASSGAEAFFGQGTRLTVV.

J is TRBJ1-1 and V is TRBV5-1, with a weak D call TRBD1 (5 bases). The CDR3 loop spans 13 amino acids. V was cut by 1 base and J by 4 bases, with 8 bases left in between. The germline V gene has CDR1 SGHRS and CDR2 YFSETQ. CDR3 nucleotides: TGCGCCAGCAGCTTGAGTGGGACCACTGAAGCTTTCTTT. Translation gives CASSLSGTTEAFF.

This clonotype has a count of ten or more. The chain has TRBV5-1 and TRBJ1-1, with D tentatively TRBD1 (6 bases). The CDR3 is made up of 15 amino acids. Trimming stripped 0 bases from V and 2 bases from J, with 11 bases between. Germline values: CDR1 SGHRS, CDR2 YFSETQ. The CDR3 sequence is CASSLDDRINTEAFF. The CDR3 nucleotides read TGCGCCAGCAGCTTGGATGACAGGATTAACACTGAAGCTTTCTTT.

This clonotype was seen at least ten times. The V call is TRBV7-9, the J call TRBJ2-5; D may be TRBD2 (6 bases). Trimming removed 1 base at V and 4 bases at J, with 16 bases between. Looked up from germline, CDR1 is SEHNR and CDR2 is FQNEAQ (reference sequence). This CDR3 region has 16 residues. CDR3 loop: CASSLGRAGFGETQYF. CDR3 nucleotides: TGTGCCAGCAGCTTAGGGAGGGCGGGATTCGGAGAGACCCAGTACTTC.

The genes are TRBV7-9 and TRBJ1-1, with D unresolved. The CDR3 spans 13 residues. Germline V gene data show CDR1 as SEHNR and CDR2 as FQNEAQ (reference sequence). The V and J ends lost 3 bases and 10 bases respectively, with 15 bases between them. Here the CDR3 DNA reads TGTGCCAGCAGCTTGAGCGGTACAGTTAGAGCTTTCTTT. Its translation: CASSLSGTVRAFF.

This clonotype was recorded many times. This chain connects TRBV2 to TRBJ1-6, with D unresolved. The CDR3 is 11 amino acids. Looked up from germline, CDR1 is SNHLY and CDR2 is FYNNEI. Trimming removed 10 bases from V and 6 bases from J, with 7 bases in between. The CDR3, as DNA: TGTGCCACCGAGGGTAATTCACCCCTCCACTTT. Its protein is CATEGNSPLHF.

V is TRBV6-1 and J is TRBJ2-5; TRBD2 matches 15 bases. CDR3 length: 16 amino acids. CDR1 is MNHNS and CDR2 is SASEGT in the germline V gene. J was trimmed by 5 bases and V by 5 bases; bases with no gene match: 6. The CDR3 DNA is TGTGCCAGCAGTCGCGGGACTAGCGGGAGGTGGGAGACCCAGTACTTC. This encodes CASSRGTSGRWETQYF.

The table lists this clonotype with many counts. This rearrangement joins TRBV19 to TRBJ2-5; D unresolved. The germline CDR1 and CDR2 sequences are LNHDA and SQIVND (reference sequence). Trimming stripped 3 bases from V and 1 base from J, with 9 bases between. This CDR3 is 14 amino acids long. This CDR3 is CASSIQGIQETQYF. The CDR3 DNA reads TGTGCCAGTAGTATTCAAGGAATCCAAGAGACCCAGTACTTC.

This clonotype was detected ten times or more. The genes are TRBV6-5 and TRBJ1-1; D call uncertain. The CDR3 has 12 amino acids. The V and J ends lost 9 bases and 7 bases respectively, with 15 bases between them. Germline CDR1 is MNHEY and CDR2 is SVGAGI. CDR3 DNA: TGTGCCAGTCGATCGGATTGGCTTGAAGCTTTCTTT. Protein sequence: CASRSDWLEAFF.

Ten or more counts support this clonotype. The chain joins TRBV27 to TRBJ2-2; D is unresolved. The CDR3 is 14 amino acids. Trimming stripped 3 bases from V and 4 bases from J, with 9 bases between. Germline V lookup: CDR1 MNHEY, CDR2 SMNVEV (reference sequence). The CDR3 spells CASSLGMGTGELFF. CDR3 in DNA: TGTGCCAGCAGTTTGGGGATGGGCACCGGGGAGCTGTTTTTT.

As for this clonotype: One junction end disagrees with the germline gene, perhaps due to a read error. The chain carries TRBV20-1 and TRBJ1-2; 9 bases agree with TRBD1. This CDR3 has 15 amino acids. Per the germline V gene, CDR1 is DFQATT and CDR2 is SNEGSKA (reference sequence). The chain's CDR3 is CSARDLEQGAFGYIF. The CDR3 DNA sequence: TGCAGTGCTAGAGATCTGGAACAGGGGGCGTTTGGCTACATCTTC.

The genes are TRBV6-1 and TRBJ1-3; maybe TRBD1 (5 bases). The CDR3 is 14 residues long. V lost 9 bases, J lost 2 bases, and 14 bases lay in between. Germline CDR1 reads MNHNS; CDR2 reads SASEGT. CDR3 in amino acids: CASGGGAPGNTIYF. CDR3 in DNA: TGTGCCAGTGGCGGAGGGGCTCCTGGAAACACCATATATTTT.

This clonotype was detected many times. The chain carries TRBV3-1 and TRBJ2-7, with 14 bases fitting TRBD2. The CDR3 length is 15 residues. Germline V gene data show CDR1 as LGHDT and CDR2 as YNNKEL (reference sequence). Trimming cost V 3 bases and J 6 bases; bases outside gene matches: 4. The CDR3 reads CASSQGLAGVGEQYF. CDR3 bases: TGTGCCAGCAGCCAGGGACTAGCGGGAGTTGGCGAGCAGTACTTC.